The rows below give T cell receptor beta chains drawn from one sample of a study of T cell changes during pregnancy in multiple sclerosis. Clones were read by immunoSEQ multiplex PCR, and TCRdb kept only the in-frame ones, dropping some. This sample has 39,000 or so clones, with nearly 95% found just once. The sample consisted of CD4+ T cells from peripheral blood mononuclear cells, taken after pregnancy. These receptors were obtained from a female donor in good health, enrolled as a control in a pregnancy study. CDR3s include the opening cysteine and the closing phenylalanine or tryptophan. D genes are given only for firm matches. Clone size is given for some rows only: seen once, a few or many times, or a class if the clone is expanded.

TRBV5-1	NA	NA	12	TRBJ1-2	TGCGCCAGCAGCTTGGAGGGGAATGGCTACACCTTC	CASSLEGNGYTF
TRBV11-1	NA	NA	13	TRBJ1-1	TGTGCCAGCAGCTTAGCCTCTGAGACTGAAGCTTTCTTT	CASSLASETEAFF
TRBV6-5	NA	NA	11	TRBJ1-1	TGTGCCAGCAGTTACCCCCCTCTTGCTTTCTTT	CASSYPPLAFF
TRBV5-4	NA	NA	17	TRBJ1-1	TGTGCCAGCAGCTTGAATCCCCAGAGGGCAGGCGGCACTGAAGCTTTCTTT	CASSLNPQRAGGTEAFF
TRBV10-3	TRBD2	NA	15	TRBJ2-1	TGTGCCATCAGCCAACTAGCGGGAGATGAAAGTGAGCAGTTCTTC	CAISQLAGDESEQFF
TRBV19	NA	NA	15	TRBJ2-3	TGTGCCAGTAGAGGCCAGGGGACGAGGACAGATACGCAGTATTTT	CASRGQGTRTDTQYF
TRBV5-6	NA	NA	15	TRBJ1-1	TGTGCCAGCAGCTCCCGGGGAGAGATGAGGACTGAAGCTTTCTTT	CASSSRGEMRTEAFF
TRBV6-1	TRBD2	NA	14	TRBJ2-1	TGTGCCAGCAAGATTAGCGGGAGAGGGCATGAGCAGTTCTTC	CASKISGRGHEQFF
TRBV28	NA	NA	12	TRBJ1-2	TGTGCCAGCCTCGGACAGAACTATGGCTACACCTTC	CASLGQNYGYTF
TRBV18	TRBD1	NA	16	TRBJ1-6	TGTGCCAGCTCACCACCACCAGGGGGGTCACGGTCACCCCTCCACTTT	CASSPPPGGSRSPLHF
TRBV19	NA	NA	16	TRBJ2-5	TGTGCCAGTAGCATGGGTTCCGGCAGGGGAAGAGAGACCCAGTACTTC	CASSMGSGRGRETQYF
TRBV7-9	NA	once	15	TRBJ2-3	TGTGCCAGCAGTTGGGCGGGGACTAGCACAGATACGCAGTATTTT	CASSWAGTSTDTQYF
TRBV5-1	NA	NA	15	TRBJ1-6	TGCGCCAGCAGCTTGAGCGGGAGCTATAATTCACCCCTCCACTTT	CASSLSGSYNSPLHF
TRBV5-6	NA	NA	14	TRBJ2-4	TGTGCCAGCAGTTCTCTGGGACTGAAAAACATTCAGTACTTC	CASSSLGLKNIQYF
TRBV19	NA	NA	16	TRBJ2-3	TGTGCCAGTAGTCTCATGGAGGCCCGGGGCACAGATACGCAGTATTTT	CASSLMEARGTDTQYF
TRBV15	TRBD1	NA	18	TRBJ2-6	TGTGCCACCCGCCGTGACAGGGAAAGATTCTCTGGGGCCAACGTCCTGACTTTC	CATRRDRERFSGANVLTF
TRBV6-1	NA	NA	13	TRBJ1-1	TGTGCCAGCAGTGAAACAGGGATGGCTGAAGCTTTCTTT	CASSETGMAEAFF
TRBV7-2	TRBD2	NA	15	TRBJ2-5	TGTGCCAGCAGCTTAGCTAGCGGGGGACAAGAGACCCAGTACTTC	CASSLASGGQETQYF
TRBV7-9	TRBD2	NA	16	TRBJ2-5	TGTGCCAGCAGCGGGCCGCTAGCGGGGGGCGAGGAGACCCAGTACTTC	CASSGPLAGGEETQYF
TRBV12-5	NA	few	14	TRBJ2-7	TGTGCTAGTGCCCCACTAAGGAGCTCCTACGAGCAGTACTTC	CASAPLRSSYEQYF
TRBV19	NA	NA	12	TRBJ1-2	TGTGCCAGTAGTCCACACCTCTATGGCTACACCTTC	CASSPHLYGYTF
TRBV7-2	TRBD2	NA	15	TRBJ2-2	TGTGCCAGCAGCGGACTAGCGGCGAACACCGGGGAGCTGTTTTTT	CASSGLAANTGELFF
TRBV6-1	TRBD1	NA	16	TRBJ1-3	TGTGCCAGCAGTGCCTCGACAGGGATCTCTGGAAACACCATATATTTT	CASSASTGISGNTIYF
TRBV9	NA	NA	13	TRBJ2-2	TGTGCCAGCAGCGGGGACTGGGCCGGGGAGCTGTTTTTT	CASSGDWAGELFF
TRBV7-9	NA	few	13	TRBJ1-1	TGTGCCAGCAGCTTACGGGACAATGATGAAGCTTTCTTT	CASSLRDNDEAFF
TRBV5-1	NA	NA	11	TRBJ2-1	TGCGCCAGCAGCCGCCGGGATGAGCAGTTCTTC	CASSRRDEQFF
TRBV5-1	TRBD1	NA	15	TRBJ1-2	TGCGCCAGCAGCCAGGGGACAGGAGCTAACTATGGCTACACCTTC	CASSQGTGANYGYTF
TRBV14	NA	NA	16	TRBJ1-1	TGTGCCAGCAGCCAAGTCGGAGGGTCGCGTAACACTGAAGCTTTCTTT	CASSQVGGSRNTEAFF
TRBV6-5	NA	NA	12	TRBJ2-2	TGTGCCAGCAGTTATAGCACCGGGGAGCTGTTTTTT	CASSYSTGELFF
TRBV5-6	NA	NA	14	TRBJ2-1	TGTGCCAGCAGCTTGGGGCTAGCGAGCAATGAGCAGTTCTTC	CASSLGLASNEQFF
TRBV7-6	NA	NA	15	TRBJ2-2	TGTGCCAGCAGCTTAGGCGCCGGAGTGGCCGGGGAGCTGTTTTTT	CASSLGAGVAGELFF
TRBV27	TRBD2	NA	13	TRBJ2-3	TGTGCCAGCAGTCCATTTAGCGGGTCGTCGCAGTATTTT	CASSPFSGSSQYF
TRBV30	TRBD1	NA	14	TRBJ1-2	TGTGCCTGGAGCGAAGGAGGGGGCGTCTATGGCTACACCTTC	CAWSEGGGVYGYTF
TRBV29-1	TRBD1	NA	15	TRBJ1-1	TGCAGCGTTGAAGATCTCGGGACAGCGAACACTGAAGCTTTCTTT	CSVEDLGTANTEAFF
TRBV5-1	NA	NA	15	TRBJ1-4	TGCGCCAGCAGCTTGGACGGCCGGGGTCGGGAAAAACTGTTTTTT	CASSLDGRGREKLFF
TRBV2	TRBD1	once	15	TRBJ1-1	TGTGCCAGCAGTGCAGGGGGAAGTTCTGTGACTGAAGCTTTCTTT	CASSAGGSSVTEAFF
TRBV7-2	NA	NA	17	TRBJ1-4	TGTGCCAGCAGCTTAGGGAGGGAGCCAGGAGTGGTAGAAAAACTGTTTTTT	CASSLGREPGVVEKLFF
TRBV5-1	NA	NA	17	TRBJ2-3	TGCGCCAGCAGCTTTACTCCGACTAGTGTTGGCACAGATACGCAGTATTTT	CASSFTPTSVGTDTQYF
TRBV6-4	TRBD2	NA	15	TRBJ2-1	TGTGCCAGCAGTGACTCAGCGGGAGGGTACAATGAGCAGTTCTTC	CASSDSAGGYNEQFF
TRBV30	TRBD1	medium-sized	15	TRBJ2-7	TGTGCCTGGAAACAGGACAGGGACAGCTCCTACGAGCAGTACTTC	CAWKQDRDSSYEQYF
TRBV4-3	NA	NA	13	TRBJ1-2	TGCGCCAGCAGCCAAGACAGAAACTATGGCTACACCTTC	CASSQDRNYGYTF
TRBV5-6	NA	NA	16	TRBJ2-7	TGTGCCAGCAGCTTGGGGCCAAAGGGGCCCGCCTACGAGCAGTACTTC	CASSLGPKGPAYEQYF
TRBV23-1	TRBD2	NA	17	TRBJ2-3	TGCGCCAGCAGTCAAACCGGTAGCGGGAGGGCGACAGATACGCAGTATTTT	CASSQTGSGRATDTQYF
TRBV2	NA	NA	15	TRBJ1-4	TGTGCCAGCAGTGAGAGTAGAGCATTTAATGAAAAACTGTTTTTT	CASSESRAFNEKLFF
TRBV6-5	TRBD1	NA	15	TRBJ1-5	TGTGCCAGCAGTCCTGATCAGGGGGGATGGCAGCCCCAGCATTTT	CASSPDQGGWQPQHF
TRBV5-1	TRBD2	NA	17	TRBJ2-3	TGCGCCAGCAGCTGGGGACTAGCGGGGGACCACACAGATACGCAGTATTTT	CASSWGLAGDHTDTQYF
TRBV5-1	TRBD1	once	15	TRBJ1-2	TGCGCCAGCAGCTTGGGAGGGGGCTTGAACTATGGCTACACCTTC	CASSLGGGLNYGYTF
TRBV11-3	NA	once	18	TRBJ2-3	TGTGCCAGCAGCTCGTTAGATCGTTGGCGGGGCAGCACAGATACGCAGTATTTT	CASSSLDRWRGSTDTQYF
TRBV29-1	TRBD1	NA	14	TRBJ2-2	TGCAGCGTGCACAGGGGGGTGTCCACCGGGGAGCTGTTTTTT	CSVHRGVSTGELFF
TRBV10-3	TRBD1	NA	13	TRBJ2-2	TGTGCCATCAGAGACAGGGGACCCGGGGAGCTGTTTTTT	CAIRDRGPGELFF
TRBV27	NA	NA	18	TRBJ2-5	TGTGCCAGCAGTCCCTTGTACGCTTTGGGGGGACTTAAAGAGACCCAGTACTTC	CASSPLYALGGLKETQYF
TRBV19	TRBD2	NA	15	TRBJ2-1	TGTGCCAGTAGTATGTCTAGCGGGCAGTACAATGAGCAGTTCTTC	CASSMSSGQYNEQFF
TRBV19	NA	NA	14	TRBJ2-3	TGTGCCAGTAGTTGGGGCATCTCCACAGATACGCAGTATTTT	CASSWGISTDTQYF
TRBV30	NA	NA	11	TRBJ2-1	TGTGCCCGGGTTTTGGGTAGCGAGCAGTTCTTC	CARVLGSEQFF